These T cell receptor beta chains were read from a single sample in a study of T-cell reconstitution after alpha-beta-depleted transplantation in children. MiXCR, applied by TCRdb to the PCR reads, yields one record per CDR3 protein. Seen here are about 610,000 distinct CDR3 sequences, about 10% observed once, and the top ten hold less than 4.5%. The sequencing here drew on PBMCs from the stem cell graft donor, taken from the stem cell graft. Receptor source: a human donor who donated a stem cell graft to a child with acute myeloid leukemia. The CDR3 runs from the conserved cysteine through the conserved F or W. D genes are given only for firm matches. Where a row states a size, it is once, few, many or the class of an expanded clone; other rows omit it.

>TRBJ1-4|few|TRBD1|TRBV6-5
CAGKRDSLNEKLFF
TGTGCCGGGAAGAGGGACAGCTTAAATGAAAAACTGTTTTTT
>TRBJ2-2|NA|NA|TRBV9
CASSNRHLIFAGELFF
TGTGCCAGCAGCAACCGACATCTAATATTCGCCGGGGAGCTGTTTTTT
>TRBJ2-1|NA|TRBD2|TRBV29-1
CSVQGTSGGNEQFF
TGCAGCGTTCAGGGGACTAGCGGAGGCAATGAGCAGTTCTTC
>TRBJ2-4|NA|NA|TRBV20-1
CSARDQGELLAKNIQYF
TGCAGTGCTAGAGATCAAGGGGAGCTACTAGCCAAAAACATTCAGTACTTC
>TRBJ2-4|NA|NA|TRBV15
CATSRDPNIQYF
TGTGCCACCAGCAGAGATCCGAACATTCAGTACTTC
>TRBJ1-4|NA|NA|TRBV29-1
CSVVTGEKLFF
TGCAGCGTTGTTACCGGTGAAAAACTGTTTTTT
>TRBJ2-3|many|TRBD2|TRBV7-6
CASSLSNLYGRARDTQYF
TGTGCCAGCAGCTTAAGTAATTTGTACGGGAGGGCCCGGGATACGCAGTATTTT
>TRBJ2-3|many|TRBD2|TRBV20-1
CSASPGGRGADTQYF
TGCAGTGCTAGTCCGGGCGGGAGGGGGGCAGATACGCAGTATTTT
>TRBJ1-3|NA|TRBD1|TRBV6-1
CASSGTGYGNTIYF
TGTGCCAGCAGCGGGACAGGGTATGGAAACACCATATATTTT
>TRBJ1-5|few|NA|TRBV6-5
CASSYASMGVNQPQHF
TGTGCCAGCAGTTACGCTTCAATGGGGGTCAATCAGCCCCAGCATTTT
>TRBJ2-3|NA|NA|TRBV3-1
CASSQGAAVVTQYF
TGTGCCAGCAGCCAAGGGGCAGCGGTGGTCACGCAGTATTTT
>TRBJ2-1|NA|NA|TRBV15
CATSRDVSETTGNEQFF
TGTGCCACCAGCAGAGATGTCTCGGAGACTACAGGGAATGAGCAGTTCTTC
>TRBJ1-1|NA|TRBD1|TRBV5-1
CASGTGYTEAFF
TGCGCCAGCGGGACAGGATACACTGAAGCTTTCTTT
>TRBJ1-2|few|TRBD1|TRBV12-3/TRBV12-4
CASSLTGAGRGYTF
TGTGCCAGCAGTTTAACAGGGGCGGGAAGGGGCTACACCTTC
>TRBJ2-2|few|TRBD2|TRBV19
CASGTSVNTGELFF
TGTGCCAGTGGGACTAGCGTGAACACCGGGGAGCTGTTTTTT
>TRBJ2-7|NA|TRBD2|TRBV29-1
CSVTFTSGKTEQYF
TGCAGCGTGACCTTCACTAGCGGGAAGACCGAGCAGTACTTC
>TRBJ2-7|NA|NA|TRBV7-2
CASSLGTGHGEQYF
TGTGCCAGCAGCTTAGGAACGGGACATGGAGAGCAGTACTTC
>TRBJ2-3|many|NA|TRBV30
CAWSDSHTDTQYF
TGTGCCTGGTCGGACAGCCACACAGATACGCAGTATTTT
>TRBJ2-3|many|TRBD2|TRBV4-2
CASSQVSGRTDTQYF
TGTGCCAGCAGCCAAGTAAGCGGGAGAACAGATACGCAGTATTTT
>TRBJ1-2|few|NA|TRBV12-3/TRBV12-4
CASSTTGRASNYGYTF
TGTGCCAGCAGTACGACGGGCAGGGCGTCTAACTATGGCTACACCTTC
>TRBJ2-7|few|TRBD2|TRBV10-3
CAIREGLAGEQYF
TGTGCCATCAGGGAGGGACTAGCGGGAGAGCAGTACTTC
>TRBJ2-3|few|NA|TRBV19
CASRQTDTQYF
TGTGCCAGTCGACAGACAGATACGCAGTATTTT
>TRBJ2-7|few|TRBD2|TRBV5-1
CASSVEGLAGREQYF
TGCGCCAGCAGCGTGGAGGGACTAGCGGGACGCGAGCAGTACTTC
>TRBJ2-2|NA|TRBD2|TRBV12-3/TRBV12-4
CASSWGSSGGSNTGELFF
TGTGCCAGCAGTTGGGGTTCTAGCGGGGGATCGAACACCGGGGAGCTGTTTTTT
>TRBJ2-5|many|NA|TRBV5-1
CASSQIDSRETQYF
TGCGCCAGCAGCCAAATTGACAGCCGAGAAACCCAGTACTTC